This T cell receptor beta chain comes out of a study of post-analysis software for immune sequencing data. Study information: The study covered relapsing-remitting, secondary progressive and progressive-relapsing courses of multiple sclerosis.

Findings and caveats of the study: F-measure co-clustering was strong for batch-matched samples. Controls had significantly higher normalized Chao1 diversity than multiple sclerosis patients. Patients carried roughly five TRBV segments more frequently than controls did, and TRBV5-6, TRBV5-1 and TRBV20-1 were among them.

Unique molecular identifiers were built into the TCR beta cDNA libraries. Input of about 0.9 to 10 million T cells yielded around 460,000 cDNA molecules. MiXCR, run by TCRdb on the PCR reads, gives a single entry per CDR3 protein. The sample carries some 800,000 distinct CDR3 sequences, roughly 50% recorded once. A remark on this clonotype: What it recognizes is unknown.

The V segment lost 0 bases and the J segment 4 bases; nucleotides outside the gene matches: 1. Germline V gives CDR1 KGHSH, CDR2 LQKENI. The CDR3 runs to 14 residues. The chain carries TRBV18 and TRBJ2-3; 7 bases are a match to TRBD1. The sequencing input was blood. The receptor's source is a girl under 18 with multiple sclerosis. The CDR3 loop reads CASSPPQGADTQYF. DNA of the CDR3: TGTGCCAGCTCACCACCGCAGGGGGCAGATACGCAGTATTTT.